Listed here is a single T cell receptor (beta chain). This CDR3 contains 13 residues. The germline V gene has CDR1 MNHEY and CDR2 SVGAGI. Trimming removed 7 bases from V and 5 bases from J; junction bases left unmatched: 6. It was during active infection that Seattle patients were enrolled and then longitudinally followed. The data stem from a study of blood T cell repertoires in COVID-19. At the level of the study: Sites across the United States, Italy and Spain contributed samples from acute and convalescent COVID-19. The analysed material was cDNA or gDNA that came from T cells, B-cell-depleted T cells, or PBMCs.

In the original analysis: Cell counts per sample came from amplifying reference gene primers. Libraries were prepared by immunoSEQ multiplex PCR; TCRdb keeps only in-frame clonotypes and omits some of them. For V, J and clone size, that table is used; D and trimming come from the DNA. The sample holds roughly 250,000 clones, about 86% seen once. The rearrangement uses TRBV6-5 and TRBJ2-5; TRBD2 matches at 8 bases. Sequencing used peripheral blood. The sequence was obtained from a person aged 70 to 85 with COVID-19, enrolled during active disease. The CDR3 DNA reads TGTGCCAGCATGGTGGGGACTAGGGAGACCCAGTACTTC. Residues: CASMVGTRETQYF.